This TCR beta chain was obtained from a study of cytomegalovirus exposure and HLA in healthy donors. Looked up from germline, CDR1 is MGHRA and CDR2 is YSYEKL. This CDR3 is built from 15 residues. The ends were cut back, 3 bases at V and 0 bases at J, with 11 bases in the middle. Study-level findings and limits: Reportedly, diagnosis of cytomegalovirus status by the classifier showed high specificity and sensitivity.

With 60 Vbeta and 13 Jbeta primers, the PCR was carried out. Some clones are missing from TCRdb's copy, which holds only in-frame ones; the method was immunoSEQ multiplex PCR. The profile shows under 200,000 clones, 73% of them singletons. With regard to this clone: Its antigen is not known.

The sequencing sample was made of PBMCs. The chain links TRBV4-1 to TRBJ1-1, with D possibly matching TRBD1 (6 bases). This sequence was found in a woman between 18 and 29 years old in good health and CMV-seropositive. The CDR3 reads CASSHAGQLNTEAFF. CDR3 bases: TGCGCCAGCAGCCATGCCGGACAGCTGAACACTGAAGCTTTCTTT.